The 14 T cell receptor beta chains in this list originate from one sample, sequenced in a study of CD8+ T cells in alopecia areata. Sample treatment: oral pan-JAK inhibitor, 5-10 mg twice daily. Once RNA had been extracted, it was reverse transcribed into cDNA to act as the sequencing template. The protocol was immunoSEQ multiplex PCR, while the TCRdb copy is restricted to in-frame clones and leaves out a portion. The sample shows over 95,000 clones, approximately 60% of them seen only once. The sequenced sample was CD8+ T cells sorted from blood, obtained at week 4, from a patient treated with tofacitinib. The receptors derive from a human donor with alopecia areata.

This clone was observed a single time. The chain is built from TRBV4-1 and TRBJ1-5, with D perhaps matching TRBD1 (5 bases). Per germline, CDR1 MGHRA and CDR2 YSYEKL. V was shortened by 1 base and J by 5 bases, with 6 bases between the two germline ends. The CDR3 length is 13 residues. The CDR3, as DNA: TGCGCCAGCAGCCAAGTGGGGGATCAGCCCCAGCATTTT. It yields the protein CASSQVGDQPQHF.

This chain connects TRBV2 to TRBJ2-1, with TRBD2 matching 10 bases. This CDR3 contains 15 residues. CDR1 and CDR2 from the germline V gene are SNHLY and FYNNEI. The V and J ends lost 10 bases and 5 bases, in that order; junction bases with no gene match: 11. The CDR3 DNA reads TGTGCCAAACGTCGAGCGGGGGGGCCTGACAATGAGCAGTTCTTC. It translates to CAKRRAGGPDNEQFF.

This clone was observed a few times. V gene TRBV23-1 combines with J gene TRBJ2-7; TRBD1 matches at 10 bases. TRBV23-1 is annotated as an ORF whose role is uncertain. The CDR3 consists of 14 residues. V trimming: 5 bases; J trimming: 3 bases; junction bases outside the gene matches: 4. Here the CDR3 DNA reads TGCGCCAGCAGTGTCCGGGACAGGGGCTACGAGCAGTACTTC. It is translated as CASSVRDRGYEQYF.

The CDR3 protein is CASSQDASGIYEQYF. For the CDR3, the DNA is TGCGCCAGCAGCCAAGATGCTAGCGGGATTTACGAGCAGTACTTC. The rearrangement links TRBV4-3 to TRBJ2-7, with 9 bases lining up with TRBD2. The CDR3 sequence is 15 residues long. Germline trimming cut 0 bases from V and 4 bases from J; bases unmatched to any gene: 4. Germline-derived CDR1 and CDR2 are LGHNA and YSLEER.

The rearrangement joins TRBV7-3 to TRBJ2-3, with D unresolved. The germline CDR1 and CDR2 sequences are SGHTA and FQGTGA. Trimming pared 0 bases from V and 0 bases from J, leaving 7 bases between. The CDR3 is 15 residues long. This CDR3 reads CASSLTPASTDTQYF. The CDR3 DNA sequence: TGTGCCAGCAGCTTAACTCCCGCCAGCACAGATACGCAGTATTTT. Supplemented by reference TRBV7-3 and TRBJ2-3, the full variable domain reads GAGVSQTPSNKVTEKGKYVELRCDPISGHTALYWYRQSLGQGPEFLIYFQGTGAADDSGLPNDRFFAVRPEGSVSTLKIQRTERGDSAVYLCASSLTPASTDTQYFGPGTRLTVL.

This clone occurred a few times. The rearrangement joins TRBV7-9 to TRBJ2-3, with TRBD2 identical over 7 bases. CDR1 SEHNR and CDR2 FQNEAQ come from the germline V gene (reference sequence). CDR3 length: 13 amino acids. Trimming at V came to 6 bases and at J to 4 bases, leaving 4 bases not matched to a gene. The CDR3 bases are TGTGCCAGCAGAGGACTAGATGCAGATACGCAGTATTTT. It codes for CASRGLDADTQYF.

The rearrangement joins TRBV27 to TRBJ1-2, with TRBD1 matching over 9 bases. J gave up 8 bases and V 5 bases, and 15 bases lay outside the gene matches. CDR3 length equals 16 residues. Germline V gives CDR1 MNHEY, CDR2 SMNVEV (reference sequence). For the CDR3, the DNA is TGTGCCAGCAGTGCGTCCGGCGTACAGGGGGCTAACGGCTACACCTTC. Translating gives CASSASGVQGANGYTF.

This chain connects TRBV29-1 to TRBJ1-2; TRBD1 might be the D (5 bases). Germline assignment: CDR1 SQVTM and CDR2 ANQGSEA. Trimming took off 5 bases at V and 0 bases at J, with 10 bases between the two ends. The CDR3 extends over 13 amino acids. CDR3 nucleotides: TGCAGCGTTCCCACAGGTTCTAACTATGGCTACACCTTC. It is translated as CSVPTGSNYGYTF.

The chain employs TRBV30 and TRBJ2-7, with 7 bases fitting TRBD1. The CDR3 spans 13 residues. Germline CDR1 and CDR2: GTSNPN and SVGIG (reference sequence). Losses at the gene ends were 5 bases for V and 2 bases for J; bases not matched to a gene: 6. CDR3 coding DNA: TGTGCCTGGGCAGCTGGGACAGCCTACGAGCAGTACTTC. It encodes CAWAAGTAYEQYF.

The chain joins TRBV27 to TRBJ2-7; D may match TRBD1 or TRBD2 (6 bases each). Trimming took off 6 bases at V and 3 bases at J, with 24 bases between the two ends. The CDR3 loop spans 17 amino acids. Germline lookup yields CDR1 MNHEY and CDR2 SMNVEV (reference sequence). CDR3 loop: CASSHRAASGLSYEQYF. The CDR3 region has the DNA TGTGCCAGCAGCCACAGGGCGGCGAGCGGGCTAAGCTACGAGCAGTACTTC.

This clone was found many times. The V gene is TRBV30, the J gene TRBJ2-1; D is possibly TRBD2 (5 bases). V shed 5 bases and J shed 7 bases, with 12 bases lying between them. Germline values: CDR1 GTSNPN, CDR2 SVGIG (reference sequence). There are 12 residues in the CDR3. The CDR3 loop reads CAWGETTNEQFF. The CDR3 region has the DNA TGTGCCTGGGGAGAGACTACAAATGAGCAGTTCTTC.

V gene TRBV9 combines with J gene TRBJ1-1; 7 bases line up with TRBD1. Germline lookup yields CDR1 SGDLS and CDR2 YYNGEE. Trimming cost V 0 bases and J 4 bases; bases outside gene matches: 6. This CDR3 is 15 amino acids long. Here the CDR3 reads CASSVEGGSGTEAFF. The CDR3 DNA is TGTGCCAGCAGCGTAGAAGGGGGCTCGGGCACTGAAGCTTTCTTT.

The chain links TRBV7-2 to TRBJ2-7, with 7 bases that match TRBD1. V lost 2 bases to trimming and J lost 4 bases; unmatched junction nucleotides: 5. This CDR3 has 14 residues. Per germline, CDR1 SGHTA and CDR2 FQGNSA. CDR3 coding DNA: TGTGCCAGCAGCTTAACGACAGGGTCGTACGAGCAGTACTTC. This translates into CASSLTTGSYEQYF.

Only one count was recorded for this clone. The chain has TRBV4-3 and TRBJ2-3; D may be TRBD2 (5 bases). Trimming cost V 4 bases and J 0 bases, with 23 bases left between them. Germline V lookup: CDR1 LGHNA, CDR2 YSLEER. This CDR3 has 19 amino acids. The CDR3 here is CASSPASSGGDSSTDTQYF. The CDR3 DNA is TGCGCCAGCAGCCCCGCCTCAAGCGGCGGAGACTCTAGCACAGATACGCAGTATTTT.